This passage covers 28 T cell receptor beta chains from one sample sequenced in a study of blood T cell repertoires in COVID-19. Sequenced by immunoSEQ multiplex PCR; TCRdb stores in-frame clones only, minus some. This table has roughly 260,000 clones, about four fifths appearing once. Sequencing used PBMCs or T cells enriched from blood (not recorded which). The origin of the receptors is a woman aged 35 to 49 who had been exposed to COVID-19.

This sequence joins TRBV21-1 and TRBJ1-1; the table names TRBD1, a call not compared with the DNA. TRBV21-1 is noted as a pseudogene. The CDR3 length is 12 residues. The CDR3 loop reads CASSDENTEAFF. For the CDR3, the DNA is TGTGCCAGCTCAGATGAGAACACTGAAGCTTTCTTT.

CDR3 region: CAMDRAPGGEQETQYF. CDR3 nucleotides: TGTGCCATGGACCGGGCCCCCGGGGGGGAACAAGAGACCCAGTACTTC. The chain has TRBV10-3 and TRBJ2-5, with 8 nucleotides matching TRBD2. CDR1 is ENHRY, CDR2 SYGVKD, per germline. V lost 9 bases, J lost 2 bases, and 14 bases stayed unmatched. This CDR3 spans 16 amino acids.

The V and J genes are TRBV6-5 and TRBJ2-1, with TRBD2 identical over 8 bases. This CDR3 is 16 amino acids long. The ends lost 2 bases at V and 7 bases at J; junction bases unmatched: 10. Per the germline V gene, CDR1 is MNHEY and CDR2 is SVGAGI. The CDR3 bases are TGTGCCAGCAGTTACGTGTCGGGGGGGCCTGTGAATGAGCAGTTCTTC. It codes for CASSYVSGGPVNEQFF.

This chain joins TRBV27 and TRBJ2-7; D not certain. The V end was cut by 3 bases, the J end by 0 bases, with 12 bases between. The CDR3 spans 15 residues. Germline CDR1 MNHEY, CDR2 SMNVEV (reference sequence). The CDR3 here is CASSFGGDSSYEQYF. The CDR3, as DNA: TGTGCCAGCAGTTTCGGCGGCGATAGCTCCTACGAGCAGTACTTC.

The V gene is TRBV11-2, the J gene TRBJ2-1; 11 bases agree with TRBD2. CDR1 is SGHAT and CDR2 is FQNNGV in the germline V gene. The CDR3 consists of 16 residues. The ends lost 5 bases at V and 4 bases at J; junction bases unmatched: 7. CDR3 residues: CASSPRLAGIYNEQFF. The CDR3, as DNA: TGTGCCAGCAGCCCCCGACTAGCGGGGATATACAATGAGCAGTTCTTC.

This sequence joins TRBV11-2 and TRBJ1-6; tentative D call: TRBD1 (6 bases). Germline V gene lookup returns CDR1 SGHAT and CDR2 FQNNGV. The germline V and J ends were trimmed by 5 bases and 4 bases, with 18 bases remaining between them. The CDR3 spans 17 residues. DNA for the CDR3: TGTGCCAGCAGCGATCGGGGATGGCAGGGGTATAATTCACCCCTCCACTTT. Translation gives CASSDRGWQGYNSPLHF.

This rearrangement joins TRBV7-3 to TRBJ2-3, with a weak D call TRBD1 (5 bases). Trimming pared 3 bases from V and 1 base from J, leaving 8 bases between. The CDR3 length is 14 residues. Germline assignment: CDR1 SGHTA and CDR2 FQGTGA. CDR3 amino acids: CASSFVGGTDTQYF. The DNA of the CDR3 is TGTGCCAGCAGCTTTGTAGGGGGCACAGATACGCAGTATTTT. Drawing the rest from reference TRBV7-3 and TRBJ2-3, the complete variable domain is GAGVSQTPSNKVTEKGKYVELRCDPISGHTALYWYRQSLGQGPEFLIYFQGTGAADDSGLPNDRFFAVRPEGSVSTLKIQRTERGDSAVYLCASSFVGGTDTQYFGPGTRLTVL.

The chain joins TRBV9 to TRBJ2-3; 15 bases map to TRBD2. Trimming removed 3 bases from V and 1 base from J; junction bases left unmatched: 9. This CDR3 has 19 residues. Germline CDR1 SGDLS, CDR2 YYNGEE. CDR3 sequence: CASSGDKGLAGGRTDTQYF. For the CDR3, the DNA is TGTGCCAGCAGCGGCGATAAGGGACTAGCGGGGGGCCGCACAGATACGCAGTATTTT.

The rearrangement joins TRBV19 to TRBJ2-2, with 8 nucleotides matching TRBD2. The CDR3 contains 16 residues. Germline CDR1 and CDR2: LNHDA and SQIVND (reference sequence). The V and J ends lost 3 bases and 2 bases, in that order; junction bases with no gene match: 5. The CDR3 coding sequence is TGTGCCAGTAGTATTATGAGCGGGGGTAACACCGGGGAGCTGTTTTTT. Translating gives CASSIMSGGNTGELFF.

The chain joins TRBV2 to TRBJ1-2; the D is unclear. Trimming pared 4 bases from V and 2 bases from J, leaving 8 bases between. Germline CDR1 and CDR2: SNHLY and FYNNEI. CDR3 length: 13 residues. CDR3 bases: TGTGCCAGCAGTGGTAATCTAAACTATGGCTACACCTTC. Its protein is CASSGNLNYGYTF.

The chain uses TRBV3-1 (or the pseudogene TRBV3-2) and TRBJ2-7, with a tentative D call TRBD2 (5 bases). CDR3 length equals 13 residues. With 4 bases removed from V and 4 bases from J, the gap between germline ends came to 11 bases. Germline V gene sequence: CDR1 LGHDT, CDR2 YNNKEL (reference sequence). The CDR3 region has the DNA TGTGCCAGCAGCCCCTCCGGGGTTTACGAGCAGTACTTC. Amino acid sequence: CASSPSGVYEQYF.

V and J are TRBV10-3 and TRBJ1-1; D possibly corresponds to TRBD1 (5 bases). Trimming cost V 4 bases and J 1 base, with 16 bases left between them. The CDR3 is 16 amino acids. Germline lookup yields CDR1 ENHRY and CDR2 SYGVKD. The CDR3: CAISGSLGLTNTEAFF. The DNA of the CDR3 is TGTGCCATCAGTGGTTCACTGGGACTGACGAACACTGAAGCTTTCTTT.

This clone was seen once. V and J are TRBV20-1 and TRBJ2-5, with D perhaps TRBD2 (6 bases). CDR3 length: 10 residues. In germline, CDR1 is DFQATT, CDR2 SNEGSKA (reference sequence). V gave up 6 bases and J gave up 5 bases, with 7 bases separating them. In DNA form, the CDR3 reads TGCAGTGCCAGCGGGGAGACCCAGTACTTC. Amino acid sequence: CSASGETQYF.

CDR3 bases: TGTGCCAGCAGTGAGGTGACAGGTAGTGAAAAACTGTTTTTT. Encoded protein: CASSEVTGSEKLFF. The rearrangement joins TRBV2 to TRBJ1-4; the D gene is possibly TRBD1 (6 bases). Trimming removed 3 bases at V and 7 bases at J, with 12 bases between. The CDR3 runs to 14 residues. Per the germline V gene, CDR1 is SNHLY and CDR2 is FYNNEI.

This chain connects TRBV4-2 to TRBJ1-5; 9 bases are a match to TRBD1. The trim removed 4 bases at V and 4 bases at J, leaving 5 bases unmatched. This CDR3 is 15 amino acids long. Germline V gene lookup returns CDR1 LGHNA and CDR2 YNFKEQ. The CDR3 coding sequence is TGTGCCAGCAGCCGGCCGGGACAGGGTAATCAGCCCCAGCATTTT. It yields the protein CASSRPGQGNQPQHF.

The chain carries TRBV18 and TRBJ2-5; weak D call: TRBD2 (5 bases). CDR1 and CDR2 (germline): KGHSH, LQKENI. Between the trimmed V and J ends, which lost 3 bases and 3 bases, there was a span of 17 bases. This CDR3 has 16 residues. The DNA of the CDR3 is TGTGCCAGCTCACCCCCCAATACGAGGGCTAAAGAGACCCAGTACTTC. This sequence encodes CASSPPNTRAKETQYF.

This clone was counted a few times. This sequence joins TRBV5-1 and TRBJ2-1; D may be TRBD1 (5 bases). Trimming took 3 bases from V and 9 from J, leaving 13 bases between them. The CDR3 is 13 residues long. Germline V gene sequence: CDR1 SGHRS, CDR2 YFSETQ. The chain's CDR3 is CASSWGSDGEQFF. The DNA for the CDR3 is TGCGCCAGCAGCTGGGGCTCGGATGGTGAGCAGTTCTTC.

The chain carries TRBV9 and TRBJ2-1; 7 bases agree with TRBD2. The CDR3 length is 15 residues. With V trimmed by 0 bases and J by 3 bases, 3 bases remained unmatched. Germline loops: CDR1 SGDLS, CDR2 YYNGEE. CDR3 sequence reads: CASSVAGGRYNEQFF. Written as DNA, the CDR3 is TGTGCCAGCAGCGTAGCGGGGGGTCGCTACAATGAGCAGTTCTTC.

The gene calls are TRBV19 and TRBJ2-5, with 9 bases identical to TRBD1. From germline, CDR1 is LNHDA and CDR2 SQIVND (reference sequence). V trimming: 3 bases; J trimming: 2 bases; junction bases outside the gene matches: 1. The CDR3 sequence is 14 residues long. CDR3 loop: CASSMGQGQETQYF. CDR3 in DNA: TGTGCCAGTAGTATGGGACAGGGACAAGAGACCCAGTACTTC.

The genes are TRBV12-2 and TRBJ1-6; the table gives TRBD1 as D, unverified against the DNA. TRBV12-2 constitutes a pseudogene. The CDR3 extends over 19 amino acids. The CDR3 region has the DNA TGTGCAAGTCGCTTAGCGTTTGGGACAGGGGACCCTTCTAATTCACCCCTCCACTTT. This codes for CASRLAFGTGDPSNSPLHF.

This chain joins TRBV5-1 and TRBJ2-1, with a weak D call TRBD1 (6 bases). The CDR3 is 16 amino acids. V lost 1 base and J 3 bases, leaving 14 bases between the germline ends. The V gene's germline CDR1 is SGHRS and CDR2 YFSETQ. CDR3 in amino acids: CASSLPSDSVYNEQFF. DNA for the CDR3: TGCGCCAGCAGCTTGCCTTCGGACAGCGTCTACAATGAGCAGTTCTTC.

This chain links TRBV7-9 with TRBJ2-3, with D perhaps TRBD2 (6 bases). V lost 4 bases to trimming and J lost 2 bases, with 16 bases between them. The CDR3 consists of 16 residues. Germline V gene lookup returns CDR1 SEHNR and CDR2 FQNEAQ (reference sequence). CDR3 in DNA: TGTGCCAGCAGCTCAAGAGTCGGGAGTATCACAGATACGCAGTATTTT. Its translation: CASSSRVGSITDTQYF.

This sequence joins TRBV25-1 and TRBJ2-3; 8 bases align to TRBD2. CDR1 MGHDK and CDR2 SYGVNS come from the germline V gene. V shed 8 bases, J shed 0 bases, and the junction held 13 bases outside the gene matches. This CDR3 has 17 amino acids. The CDR3, as DNA: TGTGCCAGCGCGGGCGGGGGGCCGTCACTTAGCACAGATACGCAGTATTTT. Amino acids: CASAGGGPSLSTDTQYF.

This clone was counted between two and nine times. This sequence joins TRBV19 and TRBJ1-2; a possible D gene is TRBD1 (5 bases). V lost 7 bases and J 10 bases, leaving 22 bases between the germline ends. Germline lookup yields CDR1 LNHDA and CDR2 SQIVND (reference sequence). The CDR3 is 14 amino acids. This CDR3 reads CASKVETASLDYTF. The CDR3 bases are TGTGCCAGTAAGGTCGAGACAGCCTCTTTGGACTACACCTTC.

The rearrangement links TRBV5-1 to TRBJ1-2, with TRBD1 identical over 12 bases. Germline V lookup: CDR1 SGHRS, CDR2 YFSETQ. The CDR3 has 17 residues. V shed 5 bases, J shed 4 bases, and the junction held 12 bases outside the gene matches. The CDR3 region is CASRSGTGGPSAYGYTF. Here the CDR3 DNA reads TGCGCCAGCAGGTCCGGGACAGGGGGCCCCTCGGCCTATGGCTACACCTTC.

This clone came up a few times. The V call is TRBV9, the J call TRBJ1-1; 8 bases align to TRBD1. Germline V gives CDR1 SGDLS, CDR2 YYNGEE. V was clipped by 1 base and J by 1 base; unmatched bases: 6. The CDR3 has 16 residues. The CDR3 here is CASSVTSGQANTEAFF. The DNA of the CDR3 is TGTGCCAGCAGCGTAACTTCGGGACAGGCGAACACTGAAGCTTTCTTT. The variable domain in full, with the rest retrieved from reference TRBV9 and TRBJ1-1, is DSGVTQTPKHLITATGQRVTLRCSPRSGDLSVYWYQQSLDQGLQFLIQYYNGEERAKGNILERFSAQQFPDLHSELNLSSLELGDSALYFCASSVTSGQANTEAFFGQGTRLTVV.

J is TRBJ2-2 and V is TRBV4-2; 9 bases agree with TRBD2. The trim removed 1 base at V and 7 bases at J, leaving 7 bases unmatched. CDR1 and CDR2 (germline): LGHNA, YNFKEQ. The CDR3 spans 16 residues. The CDR3 nucleotides are TGTGCCAGCAGCCAAGTGGCTAGCGGGAAGTTCGGGGAGCTGTTTTTT. Its translation is CASSQVASGKFGELFF.

The chain has TRBV5-5 and TRBJ1-4; D gene unclear. The CDR3 has 16 amino acids. Trimming took 0 bases from V and 0 from J, leaving 9 bases between them. Germline V gene lookup returns CDR1 SGHKS and CDR2 YYEKEE (reference sequence). The CDR3 region is CASSLGPTTTNEKLFF. Here the CDR3 DNA reads TGTGCCAGCAGCTTGGGGCCAACAACAACTAATGAAAAACTGTTTTTT.